These 20 T cell receptor beta chains came from one sample sequenced in a study of cytomegalovirus exposure and HLA in healthy donors. Primers included in the PCR were 60 Vbeta and 13 Jbeta primers. Only in-frame clones appear in the TCRdb table, and some are missing; sequencing was by immunoSEQ multiplex PCR. The sample lists about 140,000 clones; about 80% were seen once. The sequencing input was PBMCs. These receptors all come from a woman aged 35 to 49 in good health and CMV-seronegative.

This chain joins TRBV5-1 and TRBJ2-1; 16 bases match TRBD2. Germline V gene sequence: CDR1 SGHRS, CDR2 YFSETQ. The CDR3 runs to 19 residues. After removal of 4 bases from V and 0 bases from J, the junction contained 7 bases not matched to a gene. The CDR3 spells CASSTGLAGGPSSYNEQFF. CDR3 nucleotide sequence: TGCGCCAGCAGCACGGGACTAGCGGGAGGGCCGAGCTCCTACAATGAGCAGTTCTTC.

V gene TRBV7-9 combines with J gene TRBJ1-4; D ambiguous. Trimming shortened V by 5 bases and J by 7 bases, and 11 bases separated the two germline ends. The CDR3 contains 13 residues. Germline V gene sequence: CDR1 SEHNR, CDR2 FQNEAQ (reference sequence). The CDR3 coding sequence is TGTGCCAGCAGCCGGGGAGTGGGTGAAAAACTGTTTTTT. This sequence encodes CASSRGVGEKLFF.

The rearrangement joins TRBV19 to TRBJ1-1; a weak D match, TRBD1 (5 bases). Germline V gives CDR1 LNHDA, CDR2 SQIVND (reference sequence). The ends were cut back, 3 bases at V and 1 base at J, with 9 bases in the middle. CDR3 size: 14 residues. The CDR3 bases are TGTGCCAGTAGTATCCCGACAGCGAACACTGAAGCTTTCTTT. Translation gives CASSIPTANTEAFF.

This chain uses TRBV28 with TRBJ2-1; D is undetermined. Germline CDR1 and CDR2: MDHEN and SYDVKM. The CDR3 runs to 12 residues. V lost 3 bases and J 9 bases, leaving 9 bases between the germline ends. This CDR3 is CASSFPTGEQFF. The CDR3 coding sequence is TGTGCCAGCAGTTTTCCTACCGGTGAGCAGTTCTTC.

The gene calls are TRBV5-4 and TRBJ2-2; 7 bases are a match to TRBD2. V lost 4 bases to trimming and J lost 1 base; unmatched junction nucleotides: 7. The CDR3 has 16 residues. Germline CDR1 and CDR2: SGHNT and YYREEE (reference sequence). CDR3 bases: TGTGCCAGCAGCCCAGGACTAGTTTTGAACACCGGGGAGCTGTTTTTT. It codes for CASSPGLVLNTGELFF.

This chain uses TRBV2 with TRBJ2-1; D remains unclear. The CDR3 consists of 11 residues. Germline CDR1 reads SNHLY; CDR2 reads FYNNEI. V was trimmed by 6 bases and J by 5 bases, leaving 5 bases between them. The CDR3 is CASSEDNEQFF. For the CDR3, the DNA is TGTGCCAGCAGCGAGGACAATGAGCAGTTCTTC.

This clone was observed a handful of times. The rearrangement joins TRBV6-5 to TRBJ1-2; D is unclear. Trimming shortened V by 0 bases and J by 6 bases, and 5 bases separated the two germline ends. The CDR3 runs to 12 residues. The germline gives CDR1 MNHEY, CDR2 SVGAGI. CDR3 nucleotide sequence: TGTGCCAGCAGTTACTCTCAGGATGGCTACACCTTC. Translating it yields CASSYSQDGYTF.

The rearrangement joins TRBV18 to TRBJ2-1; TRBD2 agrees at 15 bases. The CDR3 is 17 residues long. Per the germline V gene, CDR1 is KGHSH and CDR2 is LQKENI. The J segment lost 9 bases and the V segment lost 0 bases, leaving 6 bases of the junction unmatched. In nucleotides, the CDR3 is TGTGCCAGCTCACCACCGGGACTAGCGGGAGGAACCAGTGAGCAGTTCTTC. Its protein product is CASSPPGLAGGTSEQFF.

The chain is built from TRBV13 and TRBJ1-2; TRBD1 agrees at 7 bases. This CDR3 spans 13 amino acids. Germline CDR1 and CDR2: PRHDT and FYEKMQ (reference sequence). The ends lost 3 bases at V and 8 bases at J; junction bases unmatched: 6. As DNA, the CDR3 is TGTGCCAGCAGCTTTAACAGGGGCGACGGCTACACCTTC. It is translated as CASSFNRGDGYTF.

There are a few counts of this clone. This chain connects TRBV29-1 to TRBJ2-7; 7 positions match TRBD1. The CDR3 sequence is 14 residues long. Trimming took 7 bases from V and 1 from J; bases not matched to a gene: 10. From germline, CDR1 is SQVTM and CDR2 ANQGSEA. CDR3 protein: CSDLRQGVSYEQYF. CDR3 in DNA: TGCAGCGACCTCAGACAGGGCGTTTCCTACGAGCAGTACTTC.

CDR3 loop: CAISESVASGTNDYEQYF. The CDR3, as DNA: TGTGCCATCAGTGAGTCCGTAGCGTCCGGGACTAATGACTACGAGCAGTACTTC. The gene calls are TRBV10-3 and TRBJ2-7; 7 bases are a match to TRBD2. CDR1 is ENHRY, CDR2 SYGVKD, per germline. This CDR3 is 18 amino acids long. V dropped 0 bases and J dropped 3; count of bases not matched to a gene: 14.

The chain recombines TRBV4-3 with TRBJ2-7; tentative D call: TRBD2 (6 bases). This CDR3 comprises 17 residues. From germline, CDR1 is LGHNA and CDR2 YSLEER. V dropped 0 bases and J dropped 3 bases, with 18 bases sitting between them. The CDR3 sequence is CASSQEEGTFGIYEQYF. The CDR3 bases are TGCGCCAGCAGCCAAGAAGAAGGGACTTTCGGAATCTACGAGCAGTACTTC.

V and J are TRBV28 and TRBJ2-7, with D unresolved. Trimming took 5 bases from V and 4 from J, leaving 9 bases between them. The CDR3 totals 12 residues. CDR1 is MDHEN and CDR2 is SYDVKM in the germline V gene. CDR3 DNA: TGTGCCAGCAGTCTACGCGTTTACGAGCAGTACTTC. It specifies CASSLRVYEQYF.

The chain links TRBV14 to TRBJ1-1, with no clear D. The germline CDR1 and CDR2 sequences are SGHDN and FVKESK. Trimming took 1 base from V and 3 from J, leaving 12 bases between them. The CDR3 totals 15 residues. The CDR3 DNA sequence: TGTGCCAGCAGCCAAGGAGGAGGGCGGTACACTGAAGCTTTCTTT. Protein product: CASSQGGGRYTEAFF.

V usage is TRBV7-3 and J usage is TRBJ2-3, with D unresolved. Per the germline V gene, CDR1 is SGHTA and CDR2 is FQGTGA. The CDR3 extends over 13 amino acids. Trimming removed 1 base from V and 4 bases from J, with 6 bases in between. The CDR3 DNA is TGTGCCAGCAGCTTAAATTCGGCAGATACGCAGTATTTT. It encodes CASSLNSADTQYF.

The rearrangement joins TRBV7-2 to TRBJ1-2; D perhaps matches TRBD1 (6 bases). Germline CDR1 is SGHTA and CDR2 is FQGNSA. With 3 bases removed from V and 10 bases from J, the gap between germline ends came to 15 bases. The CDR3 runs to 13 residues. The CDR3 region is CASSLGVGGAYTF. The CDR3 DNA is TGTGCCAGCAGCTTGGGCGTAGGGGGTGCCTACACCTTC. Supplemented by reference TRBV7-2 and TRBJ1-2, the full variable domain reads GAGVSQSPSNKVTEKGKDVELRCDPISGHTALYWYRQSLGQGLEFLIYFQGNSAPDKSGLPSDRFSAERTGGSVSTLTIQRTQQEDSAVYLCASSLGVGGAYTFGSGTRLTVV.

The chain is built from TRBV27 and TRBJ2-7, with D perhaps TRBD1 (6 bases). The CDR3 contains 16 residues. Trimming removed 5 bases at V and 1 base at J, with 18 bases between. Germline V gene data show CDR1 as MNHEY and CDR2 as SMNVEV (reference sequence). The CDR3: CASSPSQGDSSYEQYF. The CDR3 nucleotides are TGTGCCAGCAGTCCCTCACAGGGCGACTCTTCCTACGAGCAGTACTTC.

The rearrangement links TRBV10-3 to TRBJ2-7; 13 bases are shared with TRBD2. V was clipped by 6 bases and J by 7 bases; unmatched bases: 15. The CDR3 is 17 residues long. Germline V lookup: CDR1 ENHRY, CDR2 SYGVKD. CDR3 sequence: CAISPTSGRTESGEQYF. The DNA of the CDR3 is TGTGCCATCAGCCCGACTAGCGGGAGGACCGAATCTGGAGAGCAGTACTTC.

The chain has TRBV10-1 and TRBJ2-3, with D tentatively TRBD2 (7 bases). V was clipped by 6 bases and J by 4 bases, with 14 bases between them. Germline CDR1 is WNHNN and CDR2 is SYGVQD (reference sequence). CDR3 length: 14 residues. DNA for the CDR3: TGCGCCAGCAGAGGGGAGGGGGAACCAGATACGCAGTATTTT. Amino acid sequence: CASRGEGEPDTQYF.

The chain combines TRBV19 with TRBJ2-2; 8 bases align to TRBD1. V shed 10 bases and J 0 bases; nucleotides not matched to a gene: 4. The germline V gene encodes CDR1 LNHDA and CDR2 SQIVND (reference sequence). The CDR3 is 14 residues long. CDR3 sequence: CATGQGPNTGELFF. The CDR3 DNA is TGTGCCACAGGACAGGGCCCGAACACCGGGGAGCTGTTTTTT.